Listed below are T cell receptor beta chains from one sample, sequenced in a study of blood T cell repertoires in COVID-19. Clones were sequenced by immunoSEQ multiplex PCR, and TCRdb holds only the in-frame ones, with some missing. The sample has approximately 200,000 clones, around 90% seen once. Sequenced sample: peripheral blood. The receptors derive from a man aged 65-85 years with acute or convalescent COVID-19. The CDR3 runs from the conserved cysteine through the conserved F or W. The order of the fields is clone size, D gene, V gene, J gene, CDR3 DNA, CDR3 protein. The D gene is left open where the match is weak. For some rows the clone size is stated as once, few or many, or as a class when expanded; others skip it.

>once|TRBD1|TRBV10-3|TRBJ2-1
TGTGCCATCAGTGACACCACAGGGGGCCGCACTTACAATGAGCAGTTCTTC
CAISDTTGGRTYNEQFF
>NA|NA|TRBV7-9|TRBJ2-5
TGTGCCACCTCGCAAGAGACCCAGTACTTC
CATSQETQYF
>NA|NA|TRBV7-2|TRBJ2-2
TGTGCCAGCAGCTCCCAGACAAGTGGCACCGGGGAGCTGTTTTTT
CASSSQTSGTGELFF
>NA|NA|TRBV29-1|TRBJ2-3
TGCAGCGTTGTTAGGACTAGCACAGATACGCAGTATTTT
CSVVRTSTDTQYF
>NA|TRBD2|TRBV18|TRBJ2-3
TGTGCCAGCTCACCCAGCGGGACCCGAACAGATACGCAGTATTTT
CASSPSGTRTDTQYF
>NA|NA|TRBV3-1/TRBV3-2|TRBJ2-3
TGTGCCAGCCTGGGGGGCGGGAGAACAGATACGCAGTATTTT
CASLGGGRTDTQYF
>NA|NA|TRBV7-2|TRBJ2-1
TGTGCCAGCAGCTTCGGCGGGTTAACCTACAATGAGCAGTTCTTC
CASSFGGLTYNEQFF
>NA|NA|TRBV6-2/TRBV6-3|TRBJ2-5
TGTGCCAGCAGTTACTCTTTACTCCAACCAAAGACCCAGTACTTC
CASSYSLLQPKTQYF
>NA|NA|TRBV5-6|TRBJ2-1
TGTGCCAGCAGCTTGGGGGGAGGCTCCTACAATGAGCAGTTCTTC
CASSLGGGSYNEQFF
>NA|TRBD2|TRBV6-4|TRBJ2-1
TGTGCCAGCAGTGAAGGTCTAGCGGGAGGTAATGAGCAGTTCTTC
CASSEGLAGGNEQFF
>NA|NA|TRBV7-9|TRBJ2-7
TGTGCCAGCAGCCCCACTGCAACTTCCTACGAGCAGTACTTC
CASSPTATSYEQYF
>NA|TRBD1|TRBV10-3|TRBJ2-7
TGTGCCATCAGGGGACAGGGCGGTTACGAGCAGTACTTC
CAIRGQGGYEQYF
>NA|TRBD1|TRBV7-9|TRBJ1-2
TGTGCCAGCGGCCCAGGGACAGTTGGCTATGGCTACACCTTC
CASGPGTVGYGYTF
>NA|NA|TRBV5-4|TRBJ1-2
TGTGCCAGCAGCTTCGGGGGAGAGAGCTATGGCTACACCTTC
CASSFGGESYGYTF
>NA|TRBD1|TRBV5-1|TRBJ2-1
TGCGCCAGCAGCTTGCCCCTCTCCGGGACAGGGGATGAGCAGTTCTTC
CASSLPLSGTGDEQFF
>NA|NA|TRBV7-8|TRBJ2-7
TGTGCCAGCAGCTTAACGAGCTCCTACGAGCAGTACTTC
CASSLTSSYEQYF
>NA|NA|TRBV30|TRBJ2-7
TGTGCCTGGAGTCAGGACACAACCTACGAGCAGTACTTC
CAWSQDTTYEQYF
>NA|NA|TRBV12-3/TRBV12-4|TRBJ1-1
TGTGCCAGCAGTTTACTAGAGAACACTGAAGCTTTCTTT
CASSLLENTEAFF
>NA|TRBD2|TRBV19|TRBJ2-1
TGTGCCAGTATCCCATCTATAGCGGGAGGGCCTATAAATGAGCAGTTCTTC
CASIPSIAGGPINEQFF
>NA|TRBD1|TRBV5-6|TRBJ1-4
TGTGCCAGCAGCTTAGGAGGACAGGGCAAAGAAAAACTGTTTTTT
CASSLGGQGKEKLFF
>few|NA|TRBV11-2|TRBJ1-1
TGTGCCAGCAGCTTAGCAGGACAGCTGAACACTGAAGCTTTCTTT
CASSLAGQLNTEAFF
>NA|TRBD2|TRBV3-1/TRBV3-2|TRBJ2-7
TGTGCCAGCAGCCTCGGACTAGCGGGGACCTACGAGCAGTACTTC
CASSLGLAGTYEQYF
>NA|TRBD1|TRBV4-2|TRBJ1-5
TGTGCCAGCAGCCAGACCAGACAGGGGGCAGATCAGCCCCAGCATTTT
CASSQTRQGADQPQHF
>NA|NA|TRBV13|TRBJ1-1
TGTGCCAGCAGCATCCGACCCGGGGGCACTGAAGCTTTCTTT
CASSIRPGGTEAFF
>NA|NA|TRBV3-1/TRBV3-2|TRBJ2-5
TGTGCCAGCAGCCCTCCCTGGGACACCCAAGAGACCCAGTACTTC
CASSPPWDTQETQYF
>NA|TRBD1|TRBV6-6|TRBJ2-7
TGTGCCAGCAGTTACTCGGGACAGGGGTCGCGGGAGCAGTACTTC
CASSYSGQGSREQYF